The 10 T cell receptor beta chains below were found in one sample sequenced in a study of OX40 agonist ivuxolimab in advanced cancers. Generated by immunoSEQ multiplex PCR, the TCRdb table keeps only in-frame clones and is missing some. This sample has fewer than 80,000 clones, with 80% to 90% found just once. The sequencing used CD4+ or CD8+ T cells sorted from blood, collected in a trial of the OX40 agonist ivuxolimab. The source of these receptors is an adult with an advanced solid tumor such as melanoma, head and neck, liver or kidney cancer.

This clone was observed a single time. The V call is TRBV4-2, the J call TRBJ2-7; TRBD2 is a possible D gene (5 bases). V dropped 3 bases and J dropped 4 bases, with 16 bases sitting between them. Germline assignment: CDR1 LGHNA and CDR2 YNFKEQ. The CDR3 length is 15 residues. CDR3 protein: CASSQDGDLGYEQYF. CDR3 coding DNA: TGTGCCAGCAGCCAGGACGGGGATCTCGGGTACGAGCAGTACTTC.

The chain links TRBV7-6 to TRBJ1-3; D possibly corresponds to TRBD1 (5 bases). Germline lookup yields CDR1 SGHVS and CDR2 FNYEAQ. The CDR3 covers 18 residues. Trimming removed 1 base from V and 0 bases from J, with 16 bases in between. The CDR3 DNA is TGTGCCAGCAGCTTAGGAGTTGTGTTGACAGCCTCTGGAAACACCATATATTTT. It yields the protein CASSLGVVLTASGNTIYF.

The chain employs TRBV2 and TRBJ2-7; the D gene is possibly TRBD2 (5 bases). V was trimmed by 4 bases and J by 4 bases, leaving 8 bases between them. CDR1 and CDR2 from the germline V gene are SNHLY and FYNNEI. This CDR3 has 12 amino acids. CDR3 amino acids: CASSATSYEQYF. The CDR3 DNA sequence: TGTGCCAGCAGTGCTACTAGTTACGAGCAGTACTTC.

This clone was observed once. This rearrangement joins TRBV4-2 to TRBJ2-1; D may be TRBD1 or TRBD2 (5 bases each). V was cut by 4 bases and J by 6 bases, with 10 bases left in between. CDR1 LGHNA and CDR2 YNFKEQ come from the germline V gene. This CDR3 comprises 13 residues. The CDR3 region has the DNA TGTGCCAGCAGCCCTGGGACCGCCAATGAGCAGTTCTTC. Protein sequence: CASSPGTANEQFF.

This chain connects TRBV6-5 to TRBJ2-5, with D possibly TRBD2 on 5 matching bases. V lost 7 bases and J lost 3, with 18 bases in between. The CDR3 has 15 residues. Germline CDR1 is MNHEY and CDR2 is SVGAGI. Written as DNA, the CDR3 is TGTGCCAGCACTCACCCCCGGCGGGTTGAAGAGACCCAGTACTTC. Translating gives CASTHPRRVEETQYF.

The chain carries TRBV30 and TRBJ1-5; D is uncertain. Germline V gene sequence: CDR1 GTSNPN, CDR2 SVGIG (reference sequence). The CDR3 loop spans 13 amino acids. Between the trimmed V and J ends, which lost 2 bases and 1 base, there was a span of 6 bases. Here the CDR3 reads CAWSPDSNQPQHF. For the CDR3, the DNA is TGTGCCTGGAGTCCTGACAGCAATCAGCCCCAGCATTTT.

The gene calls are TRBV5-1 and TRBJ2-3; 11 bases are a match to TRBD2. Germline CDR1 reads SGHRS; CDR2 reads YFSETQ. CDR3 length equals 15 residues. V lost 7 bases and J lost 0; bases outside the gene matches: 4. The CDR3 DNA sequence: TGCGCCAGCGGGGGACTAGCGGACAGCACAGATACGCAGTATTTT. Residues: CASGGLADSTDTQYF. Combining the CDR3 with reference TRBV5-1 and TRBJ2-3 gives the whole variable domain KAGVTQTPRYLIKTRGQQVTLSCSPISGHRSVSWYQQTPGQGLQFLFEYFSETQRNKGNFPGRFSGRQFSNSRSEMNVSTLELGDSALYLCASGGLADSTDTQYFGPGTRLTVL.

The chain couples TRBV15 to TRBJ2-1, with TRBD2 identical over 11 bases. The junction had 10 bases not matched to a gene; V was cut back by 0 bases and J by 0 bases. The CDR3 spans 20 residues. Germline assignment: CDR1 LNHNV and CDR2 YYDKDF (reference sequence). The CDR3 spells CATSRDWASGRPSSYNEQFF. The CDR3 nucleotides read TGTGCCACCAGCAGAGATTGGGCTAGCGGGAGGCCAAGCTCCTACAATGAGCAGTTCTTC.

The CDR3 spells CASSKVGGGDAPSPQFF. CDR3 nucleotide sequence: TGTGCCAGCAGCAAAGTGGGGGGAGGGGACGCACCGTCTCCTCAGTTCTTC. This chain connects TRBV21-1 to TRBJ2-1; the D call in the table, TRBD2, was not verified against the DNA. TRBV21-1 corresponds to a pseudogene. CDR3 size: 17 residues.

For the CDR3, the DNA is TGTGCCTGGAGTGCAATGACAGGTATCAATCAGCCCCAGCATTTT. As protein: CAWSAMTGINQPQHF. The chain uses TRBV30 and TRBJ1-5; D possibly corresponds to TRBD1 (6 bases). The germline V gene encodes CDR1 GTSNPN and CDR2 SVGIG (reference sequence). The CDR3 contains 15 residues. The V end was cut by 1 base, the J end by 3 bases, with 13 bases between.